Below are 26 T cell receptor beta chains sequenced from a single sample in a study of shared clonotypes between healthy human individuals. Libraries were prepared by immunoSEQ multiplex PCR; TCRdb keeps only in-frame clonotypes and omits some of them. The table includes some 2.3 million clones, just over 90% detected once. The sample taken for sequencing was naive CD4+ T cells from PBMCs. Regarding subset: CD45RA+ positively selected. These receptors came from a man aged 18 to 29 in good health. Some clones in this sample may be carry-over from other donors' samples.

The chain couples TRBV5-1 to TRBJ2-7; D could derive from TRBD1 or TRBD2 (5 bases each). The CDR3 is made up of 15 amino acids. Trimming removed 6 bases from V and 4 bases from J, with 20 bases in between. Germline CDR1 reads SGHRS; CDR2 reads YFSETQ. The CDR3 nucleotides are TGCGCCAGCAACTCGGGGACGCCAAACCCGTACGAGCAGTACTTC. Translation gives CASNSGTPNPYEQYF.

The chain employs TRBV6-4 and TRBJ2-1; 9 bases fit TRBD2. The CDR3 covers 14 residues. CDR1 is MRHNA and CDR2 is SNTAGT in the germline V gene. The ends lost 6 bases at V and 10 bases at J; junction bases unmatched: 10. CDR3: CASSPGTSRSEQFF. The CDR3, as DNA: TGTGCCAGCAGCCCCGGGACTAGCCGATCAGAGCAGTTCTTC.

About this clone: This CDR3 is also generated by other DNA sequences in the sample. V is TRBV5-1 and J is TRBJ2-7; TRBD1 might be the D (5 bases). Looked up from germline, CDR1 is SGHRS and CDR2 is YFSETQ. The CDR3 sequence is 14 residues long. Trimming left V 4 bases short and J 3 bases short, with 14 bases between. The CDR3 DNA is TGCGCCAGCAGCGACCCTCAGGGAAGCTACGAGCAGTACTTC. It yields the protein CASSDPQGSYEQYF.

This rearrangement joins TRBV5-4 to TRBJ1-1; 11 bases line up with TRBD1. V trimming: 2 bases; J trimming: 0 bases; junction bases outside the gene matches: 6. The CDR3 totals 17 residues. Germline values: CDR1 SGHNT, CDR2 YYREEE (reference sequence). The chain's CDR3 is CASSFPGTGGLNTEAFF. DNA of the CDR3: TGTGCCAGCAGCTTCCCCGGGACAGGGGGGTTGAACACTGAAGCTTTCTTT.

This sequence joins TRBV7-2 and TRBJ2-7, with 14 positions matching TRBD2. The CDR3 has 18 residues. Trimming took 2 bases from V and 3 from J; bases not matched to a gene: 9. Per germline, CDR1 SGHTA and CDR2 FQGNSA. CDR3 loop: CASSLRGTSGREGYEQYF. CDR3 sequence (DNA): TGTGCCAGCAGCTTAAGGGGGACTAGCGGGAGAGAAGGCTACGAGCAGTACTTC.

A single count supports this clone. This chain joins TRBV2 and TRBJ2-7, with 9 bases identical to TRBD2. The V and J ends lost 7 bases and 3 bases, in that order; junction bases with no gene match: 7. This CDR3 region has 14 residues. Germline assignment: CDR1 SNHLY and CDR2 FYNNEI. The CDR3 sequence: CASTPSGRLYEQYF. In DNA form, the CDR3 reads TGTGCCAGCACACCCAGCGGGAGGCTCTACGAGCAGTACTTC.

This chain uses TRBV18 with TRBJ1-4; D gene uncertain. The CDR3 covers 14 residues. CDR1 KGHSH and CDR2 LQKENI come from the germline V gene. Trimming stripped 3 bases from V and 7 bases from J, with 12 bases between. CDR3 region: CASSPVGRGEKLFF. CDR3 bases: TGTGCCAGCTCACCCGTGGGTCGGGGTGAAAAACTGTTTTTT.

The V and J genes are TRBV7-3 and TRBJ2-7; no clear D gene. V dropped 5 bases and J dropped 2 bases, with 7 bases sitting between them. Germline V CDR1 and CDR2: SGHTA, FQGTGA. The CDR3 consists of 12 residues. In DNA, the CDR3 is TGTGCCAGCAGCCACGACACCTACGAGCAGTACTTC. It translates to CASSHDTYEQYF.

This chain uses TRBV6-1 with TRBJ2-5, with 7 bases lining up with TRBD1. V shed 5 bases, J shed 1 base, and the junction held 7 bases outside the gene matches. CDR1 is MNHNS, CDR2 SASEGT, per germline. This CDR3 region has 15 residues. CDR3 amino acids: CASSPLGTVQETQYF. The CDR3 DNA reads TGTGCCAGCAGTCCACTCGGGACAGTCCAAGAGACCCAGTACTTC.

This clone was observed a single time. Here the CDR3 DNA reads TGCGCCAGCAGCCAAGATATAGCAGGGCCTTTAGCGGGAGGGCAAGAGACCCAGTACTTC. Translating gives CASSQDIAGPLAGGQETQYF. The chain joins TRBV4-3 to TRBJ2-5; 11 bases match TRBD2. The CDR3 is 20 amino acids. From germline, CDR1 is LGHNA and CDR2 YSLEER. Trimming took 0 bases from V and 2 from J; bases not matched to a gene: 14.

The J gene is TRBJ1-1, the V gene TRBV28; D is possibly TRBD1 (6 bases). Trimming shortened V by 5 bases and J by 6 bases, and 19 bases separated the two germline ends. The CDR3 is made up of 15 amino acids. The V gene's germline CDR1 is MDHEN and CDR2 SYDVKM. The CDR3 is CASSPGTQGSAEAFF. DNA of the CDR3: TGTGCCAGCAGTCCTGGGACCCAGGGGTCGGCTGAAGCTTTCTTT.

The V and J genes are TRBV5-4 and TRBJ1-1; D gene unclear. V was clipped by 0 bases and J by 3 bases, with 15 bases between them. Looked up from germline, CDR1 is SGHNT and CDR2 is YYREEE (reference sequence). The CDR3 runs to 16 residues. The CDR3 DNA is TGTGCCAGCAGCTTGGTGACGGCCCCTATCGACACTGAAGCTTTCTTT. It encodes CASSLVTAPIDTEAFF.

The V call is TRBV11-1, the J call TRBJ1-2, with unresolved D. The ends were cut back, 7 bases at V and 6 bases at J, with 30 bases in the middle. CDR1 and CDR2 (germline): SGHAT, FQDESV (reference sequence). The length of the CDR3 is 18 residues. The CDR3, as DNA: TGTGCCAGCAAACCCGGCGCCGGAGTGGCCGGAGGTTGGGATGGCTACACCTTC. It specifies CASKPGAGVAGGWDGYTF.

The chain joins TRBV11-2 to TRBJ2-1; a weak D match, TRBD1 (6 bases). CDR1 is SGHAT and CDR2 is FQNNGV in the germline V gene. The CDR3 totals 18 residues. V lost 1 base, J lost 2 bases, and 18 bases lay in between. CDR3 coding DNA: TGTGCCAGCAGCTTAGTTCTGGCCGGGACACAGACCTACAATGAGCAGTTCTTC. The encoded protein is CASSLVLAGTQTYNEQFF.

This chain links TRBV18 with TRBJ2-5; D gene uncertain. Germline V CDR1 and CDR2: KGHSH, LQKENI. V lost 2 bases to trimming and J lost 5 bases, with 12 bases between them. The CDR3 is made up of 14 amino acids. DNA for the CDR3: TGTGCCAGCTCACCAGGAAGCGTGACGGAGACCCAGTACTTC. It encodes CASSPGSVTETQYF.

V usage is TRBV28 and J usage is TRBJ2-3, with 8 bases that match TRBD2. CDR3 length equals 12 residues. The V gene's germline CDR1 is MDHEN and CDR2 SYDVKM. The J segment lost 12 bases and the V segment lost 6 bases, leaving 8 bases of the junction unmatched. CDR3: CASSHPGGAQYF. The CDR3 coding sequence is TGTGCCAGCAGCCATCCGGGGGGGGCACAGTATTTT.

V usage is TRBV5-1 and J usage is TRBJ1-4; D uncertain. The CDR3 length is 16 residues. Germline V gene sequence: CDR1 SGHRS, CDR2 YFSETQ. V lost 1 base and J 0 bases, leaving 10 bases between the germline ends. Here the CDR3 DNA reads TGCGCCAGCAGCTTGACCAGGTCTGCAACTAATGAAAAACTGTTTTTT. This codes for CASSLTRSATNEKLFF.

This chain uses TRBV4-1 with TRBJ2-5; 7 bases match TRBD2. The CDR3 loop spans 15 amino acids. V gave up 3 bases and J gave up 5 bases; unmatched junction bases: 9. Germline V gene lookup returns CDR1 MGHRA and CDR2 YSYEKL. This CDR3 is CASSQVGLVWETQYF. CDR3 DNA sequence: TGCGCCAGCAGCCAGGTCGGACTAGTTTGGGAGACCCAGTACTTC.

With regard to this clone: This specimen includes other DNA sequences encoding the same CDR3. The rearrangement uses TRBV4-3 and TRBJ2-1; D is undetermined. This CDR3 is 14 amino acids long. The germline V gene has CDR1 LGHNA and CDR2 YSLEER. Trimming cost V 0 bases and J 3 bases, with 6 bases left between them. The CDR3 DNA reads TGCGCCAGCAGCCAAGAACGCCACTACAATGAGCAGTTCTTC. Encoded protein: CASSQERHYNEQFF.

The chain combines TRBV6-5 with TRBJ2-1; 9 bases fit TRBD2. CDR3 length equals 15 residues. Germline CDR1 reads MNHEY; CDR2 reads SVGAGI. V shed 0 bases, J shed 10 bases, and the junction held 7 bases outside the gene matches. The CDR3 is CASSYSSSGAGEQFF. CDR3 DNA: TGTGCCAGCAGTTACTCGTCTAGCGGGGCAGGGGAGCAGTTCTTC.

The gene calls are TRBV5-1 and TRBJ1-2; D gene uncertain. The CDR3 is 15 amino acids. V was cut by 0 bases and J by 5 bases, with 14 bases left in between. Germline CDR1 and CDR2: SGHRS and YFSETQ. CDR3 sequence: CASSLAGRTEYGYTF. The CDR3 DNA follows: TGCGCCAGCAGCTTGGCCGGGAGGACCGAATATGGCTACACCTTC.

This sequence joins TRBV4-1 and TRBJ1-3, with TRBD1 as a possible D gene (5 bases). CDR3 length: 20 amino acids. V lost 4 bases and J lost 7, with 32 bases in between. Per the germline V gene, CDR1 is MGHRA and CDR2 is YSYEKL. CDR3 bases: TGCGCCAGCAGCCGGCTCACCCTGGGGACTGTTCGCAGGGTGGGGAACACCATATATTTT. Its protein product is CASSRLTLGTVRRVGNTIYF.

This chain connects TRBV28 to TRBJ1-2, with 7 bases aligning to TRBD1. V shed 3 bases, J shed 4 bases, and the junction held 11 bases outside the gene matches. Germline CDR1 is MDHEN and CDR2 is SYDVKM. This CDR3 contains 16 residues. The CDR3 region has the DNA TGTGCCAGCAGTTTCCTCGACAGGGTGGCCATCTATGGCTACACCTTC. This translates into CASSFLDRVAIYGYTF.

CDR3 protein: CASSHDRTSSVNEQFF. The CDR3 DNA is TGTGCCAGCAGCCACGATAGGACTAGTAGCGTCAATGAGCAGTTCTTC. The rearrangement joins TRBV25-1 to TRBJ2-1; 7 positions agree with TRBD2. From germline, CDR1 is MGHDK and CDR2 SYGVNS. The CDR3 totals 16 residues. J gave up 6 bases and V 6 bases, and 14 bases lay outside the gene matches.

The CDR3 region is CASSSGTSGRQQYF. The CDR3 nucleotides are TGTGCCAGCAGCTCCGGGACTAGCGGGAGACAGCAGTACTTC. This chain links TRBV28 with TRBJ2-7; 14 nucleotides match TRBD2. The length of the CDR3 is 14 residues. V shed 6 bases and J 8 bases; nucleotides not matched to a gene: 6. Germline CDR1 is MDHEN and CDR2 is SYDVKM.

The rearrangement joins TRBV5-1 to TRBJ2-2; TRBD1 aligns across 8 bases. Germline V CDR1 and CDR2: SGHRS, YFSETQ. V lost 5 bases, J lost 4 bases, and 7 bases stayed unmatched. The CDR3 covers 15 residues. CDR3 protein: CASSRETGVTGELFF. The CDR3 nucleotides are TGCGCCAGCAGTCGGGAGACAGGGGTCACCGGGGAGCTGTTTTTT.